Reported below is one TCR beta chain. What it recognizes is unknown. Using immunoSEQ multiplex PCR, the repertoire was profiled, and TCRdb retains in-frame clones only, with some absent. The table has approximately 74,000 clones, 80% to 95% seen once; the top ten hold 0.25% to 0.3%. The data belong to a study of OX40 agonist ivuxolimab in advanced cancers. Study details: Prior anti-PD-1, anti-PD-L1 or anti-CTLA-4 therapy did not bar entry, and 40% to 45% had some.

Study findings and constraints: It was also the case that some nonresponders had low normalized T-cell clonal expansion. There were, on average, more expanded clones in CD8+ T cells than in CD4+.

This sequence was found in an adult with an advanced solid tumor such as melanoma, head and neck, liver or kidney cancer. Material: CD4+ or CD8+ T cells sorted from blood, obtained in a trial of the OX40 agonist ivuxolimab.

CDR3 DNA sequence: TGCGCCAGCAGCTCCGCCGGACAGACTAATGAAAAACTGTTTTTT. Encoded protein: CASSSAGQTNEKLFF. The V and J genes are TRBV5-1 and TRBJ1-4; D may be TRBD1 (6 bases). The germline V and J ends were trimmed by 3 bases and 2 bases, with 11 bases remaining between them. The CDR3 runs to 15 residues. Germline values: CDR1 SGHRS, CDR2 YFSETQ.